What follows is one TCR beta chain and its context. Antigen specificity is unknown. The deep-level immunoSEQ assay was used. Libraries were prepared by immunoSEQ multiplex PCR; TCRdb keeps only in-frame clonotypes and omits some of them. The sample yields around 580,000 clones, 95% to 98% seen once. This record belongs to a study of shared clonotypes between healthy human individuals. Study at large: Plates per donor: three CD4 naive, three CD4 memory, two CD8 naive, one CD8 memory. Study observations and caveats: The generation probabilities recorded for non-shared clonotypes fell below those of clonotypes shared by all four donors.

The CDR3 length is 16 residues. The V gene's germline CDR1 is MGHRA and CDR2 YSYEKL. Trimming at V came to 1 base and at J to 9 bases, leaving 11 bases not matched to a gene. CD45RO-negative, CCR7-positively selected cells formed the naive CD8 fraction, excluding terminally differentiated effector memory CD45RA+ cells. This sequence originates from a young man in good health. The sample taken for sequencing was naive CD8+ T cells sorted from blood. The V call is TRBV4-1, the J call TRBJ2-1, with 8 nucleotides matching TRBD2. The CDR3 nucleotides read TGCGCCAGCAGCCAAGTTGTCGGGACTAGTTTCGGTGAGCAGTTCTTC. It yields the protein CASSQVVGTSFGEQFF.